This T cell receptor (beta chain) appears in the sequencing data of a study of T cell responses to AZD1222 COVID-19 vaccine. Study results and limitations: Donors were chiefly white British, with a greater number of females, and clonal diversity was perhaps underestimated.

Germline CDR1 SEHNR, CDR2 FQNEAQ (reference sequence). The ends lost 5 bases at V and 4 bases at J; junction bases unmatched: 5. CDR3 length equals 14 residues. Second doses were pooled across both intervals (about 4 or about 12 weeks). Notes on this clone: Antigen specificity is unknown.

The table came from immunoSEQ multiplex PCR; TCRdb's copy has only in-frame clones and leaves some out. This table has about 94,000 clones, around nine tenths appearing once. Sequenced material: peripheral blood, taken 28 days after the second AZD1222 dose. The chain is built from TRBV7-9 and TRBJ2-1; the match to TRBD2 covers 7 bases. The sequence derives from an adult who received the AZD1222 COVID-19 vaccine. CDR3 coding DNA: TGTGCCAGCAGCGCCGGGACTACATACAATGAGCAGTTCTTC. Translation gives CASSAGTTYNEQFF.